The rows below give T cell receptor beta chains drawn from one sample of a study of patients and donors after allogeneic stem cell transplantation. In TCRdb, the RT-PCR reads were re-called with MiXCR into one record per CDR3 protein. Of 150,000 to 250,000 distinct CDR3 sequences listed, around two fifths are singletons. Sequencing input: blood, either unsorted or a sorted T cell fraction (not recorded which). The source of these receptors is a human donor who was either an allogeneic HSCT recipient or a stem cell or donor lymphocyte infusion donor (not recorded which). It is not recorded whose cells these are; they may come from a transplant donor. Each CDR3 is given with its conserved first and last residue. The D gene is left open where the match is weak. Expanded clones are given a class, and other clones once, few, many or no size at all.

V gene	clone size	D gene	J gene	CDR3 protein	CDR3 DNA
TRBV12-3/TRBV12-4	-	TRBD2	TRBJ2-3	CASRGLPKRGTDTQYF	TGTGCCAGCAGGGGACTACCTAAGAGGGGCACAGATACGCAGTATTTT
TRBV6-5	-	-	TRBJ1-2	CASSLGRDRGYTF	TGTGCCAGCAGCCTCGGTCGGGACCGGGGCTACACCTTC
TRBV7-9	-	-	TRBJ1-1	CASSLTPGANTEAFF	TGTGCCAGCAGCCTAACCCCGGGGGCGAACACTGAAGCTTTCTTT
TRBV29-1	-	-	TRBJ1-2	CSAGESYGYTF	TGCAGCGCAGGGGAAAGCTATGGCTACACCTTC
TRBV4-1	-	TRBD1	TRBJ1-2	CASSQGGTGNGYTF	TGCGCCAGCAGCCAAGGGGGGACAGGGAACGGCTACACCTTC
TRBV28	few	TRBD1	TRBJ1-3	CASSFQGGSGNTIYF	TGTGCCAGCAGTTTCCAGGGGGGCTCTGGAAACACCATATATTTT
TRBV7-3	-	-	TRBJ2-3	CASSLNRGADTQYF	TGTGCCAGCAGCTTAAACCGAGGCGCAGATACGCAGTATTTT
TRBV5-8	-	-	TRBJ1-2	CASSPSGQGYGYTF	TGTGCCAGCAGCCCCTCAGGGCAGGGCTATGGCTACACCTTC
TRBV5-6	-	-	TRBJ2-1	CASSLWRDPYNEQFF	TGTGCCAGCAGCTTATGGCGGGATCCCTACAATGAGCAGTTCTTC
TRBV14	once	TRBD2	TRBJ2-3	CASRRLAASTDTQYF	TGTGCCAGCAGAAGACTAGCAGCTAGCACAGATACGCAGTATTTT
TRBV27	-	TRBD1	TRBJ1-6	CASTGGPNSPLHF	TGTGCCAGCACAGGGGGACCAAATTCACCCCTCCACTTT
TRBV4-3	-	-	TRBJ2-1	CASSQDVLLGSYNEQFF	TGCGCCAGCAGCCAAGATGTTCTCCTCGGGAGCTACAATGAGCAGTTCTTC
TRBV29-1	-	-	TRBJ2-2	CSVEPGETGELFF	TGCAGCGTTGAGCCGGGAGAGACCGGGGAGCTGTTTTTT
TRBV3-1	-	-	TRBJ2-1	CASSQPDKNNEQFF	TGTGCCAGCAGCCAACCGGACAAAAACAATGAGCAGTTCTTC
TRBV29-1	-	-	TRBJ2-1	CSVEQRDEQFF	TGCAGCGTTGAACAAAGGGATGAGCAGTTCTTC
TRBV2	-	TRBD2	TRBJ2-1	CASSPSLTSGKFNEQFF	TGTGCCAGCAGTCCGTCTTTGACTAGCGGGAAATTCAATGAGCAGTTCTTC
TRBV12-3/TRBV12-4	few	-	TRBJ1-5	CASSLQGPNQPQHF	TGTGCCAGCAGTTTGCAGGGGCCCAATCAGCCCCAGCATTTT
TRBV19	few	-	TRBJ1-2	CASRGDFNYGYTF	TGTGCCAGTCGTGGGGATTTTAACTATGGCTACACCTTC
TRBV5-1	-	-	TRBJ1-4	CASSVRLGEKLFF	TGCGCCAGCAGTGTCAGGCTTGGGGAAAAACTGTTTTTT
TRBV20-1	-	-	TRBJ1-5	CSARDGTPARDQPQHF	TGCAGTGCTAGAGATGGTACACCTGCCCGCGATCAGCCCCAGCATTTT
TRBV12-3/TRBV12-4	few	-	TRBJ1-5	CASSLGTDVNGNQPQHF	TGTGCCAGCAGTTTAGGGACAGATGTAAACGGCAATCAGCCCCAGCATTTT
TRBV7-9	-	-	TRBJ2-5	CASSGAFQETQYF	TGTGCCAGCAGCGGCGCCTTCCAAGAGACCCAGTACTTC
TRBV15	-	-	TRBJ2-5	CATTSSWGDQETQYF	TGTGCCACCACCTCATCTTGGGGGGACCAAGAGACCCAGTACTTC
TRBV4-3	-	TRBD2	TRBJ2-1	CASSQVEDVAGGPFYEQFF	TGCGCCAGCAGCCAAGTTGAGGACGTGGCGGGAGGGCCCTTCTATGAGCAGTTCTTC
TRBV15	-	-	TRBJ1-3	CATSRVRGVLSGNTIYF	TGTGCCACCAGCAGGGTACGAGGGGTACTCTCTGGAAACACCATATATTTT
TRBV4-1	-	TRBD1	TRBJ1-2	CASSQAGTGGLYGYTF	TGCGCCAGCAGCCAGGCCGGGACAGGGGGCCTTTATGGCTACACCTTC
TRBV7-9	-	-	TRBJ2-2	CASSTISGPPNTGELFF	TGTGCCAGCAGCACTATCTCAGGGCCTCCGAACACCGGGGAGCTGTTTTTT
TRBV15	-	-	TRBJ2-1	CATSRDRRTRPNEQFF	TGTGCCACCAGCAGAGATAGAAGGACTCGTCCCAATGAGCAGTTCTTC
TRBV7-9	-	-	TRBJ1-2	CASSPRDYGYTF	TGTGCCAGCAGTCCGAGGGACTATGGCTACACCTTC
TRBV18	-	-	TRBJ2-7	CASSPRTDYEQCF	TGTGCCAGCTCACCGCGGACAGATTACGAGCAGTGCTTC
TRBV12-3/TRBV12-4	many	-	TRBJ1-2	CASTLSQGGYGYTF	TGTGCCAGCACCTTGTCACAGGGCGGATATGGCTACACCTTC
TRBV12-3/TRBV12-4	few	-	TRBJ2-1	CASSPLLAGSTYNEQFF	TGTGCCAGCAGCCCTCTTTTGGCAGGGAGCACCTACAATGAGCAGTTCTTC
TRBV6-5	-	-	TRBJ2-5	CASSYSTDQETQYF	TGTGCCAGCAGTTACTCGACCGACCAAGAGACCCAGTACTTC
TRBV7-8	once	-	TRBJ1-2	CASSPGRVPVGYTF	TGTGCCAGCAGCCCGGGCCGGGTGCCCGTGGGCTACACCTTC
TRBV9	-	TRBD1	TRBJ2-3	CASSSSGTAPSTQYF	TGTGCCAGCAGCAGCTCCGGGACAGCCCCAAGTACGCAGTATTTT
TRBV29-1	-	-	TRBJ2-5	CSVEYTATQYF	TGCAGCGTTGAATATACTGCCACCCAGTACTTC
TRBV12-3/TRBV12-4	-	-	TRBJ1-2	CASSLGRVPNYGYTF	TGTGCCAGCAGTTTAGGCAGGGTTCCCAACTATGGCTACACCTTC
TRBV12-3/TRBV12-4	-	TRBD2	TRBJ2-5	CASSLPGGQETQYF	TGTGCCAGCAGTTTACCGGGGGGGCAAGAGACCCAGTACTTC
TRBV6-5	many	-	TRBJ2-1	CASRFGGLYNEQFF	TGTGCCAGCAGATTTGGGGGGCTCTACAATGAGCAGTTCTTC
TRBV6-5	few	-	TRBJ1-4	CASSYSGRGDEKLFF	TGTGCCAGCAGTTACTCGGGGAGAGGGGATGAAAAACTGTTTTTT
TRBV18	-	TRBD1	TRBJ2-4	CASSPGTGHDKNIQYF	TGTGCCAGCTCACCTGGGACAGGGCACGACAAAAACATTCAGTACTTC
TRBV5-1	-	-	TRBJ1-2	CASSLEPEMSYTF	TGCGCCAGCAGCTTGGAACCTGAGATGAGCTACACCTTC
TRBV7-8	once	TRBD2	TRBJ2-3	CASSTGLAGDTDTQYF	TGTGCCAGCAGCACCGGACTAGCGGGAGACACAGATACGCAATATTTT
TRBV12-3/TRBV12-4	few	-	TRBJ1-1	CASSFISPAPEAFF	TGTGCCAGCAGTTTCATTTCCCCGGCTCCTGAAGCTTTCTTT
TRBV4-2	-	-	TRBJ2-1	CASSPLRSGTISYNEQFF	TGTGCCAGCAGCCCCCTCCGTTCGGGGACGATATCCTACAATGAGCAGTTCTTC
TRBV7-2	-	-	TRBJ1-1	CASSLVQPNTEAFF	TGTGCCAGCAGCTTAGTCCAGCCGAACACTGAAGCTTTCTTT
TRBV4-3	-	-	TRBJ2-1	CASSQEEGLNEQFF	TGCGCCAGCAGCCAAGAGGAGGGCTTGAATGAGCAGTTCTTC
TRBV12-3/TRBV12-4	few	TRBD1	TRBJ1-1	CASSHRGQGMNTEAFF	TGTGCCAGCAGCCACAGGGGACAGGGGATGAACACTGAAGCTTTCTTT